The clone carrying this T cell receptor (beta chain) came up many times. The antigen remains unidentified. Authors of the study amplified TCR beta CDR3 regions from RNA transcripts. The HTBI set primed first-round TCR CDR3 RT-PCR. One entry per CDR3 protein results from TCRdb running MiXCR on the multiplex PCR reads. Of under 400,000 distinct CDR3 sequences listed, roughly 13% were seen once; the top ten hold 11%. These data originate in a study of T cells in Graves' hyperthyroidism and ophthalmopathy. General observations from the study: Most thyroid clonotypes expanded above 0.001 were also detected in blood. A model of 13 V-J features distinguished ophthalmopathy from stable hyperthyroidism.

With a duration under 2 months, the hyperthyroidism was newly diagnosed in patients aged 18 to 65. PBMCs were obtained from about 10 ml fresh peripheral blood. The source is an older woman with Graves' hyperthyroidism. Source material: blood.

CDR3 amino acids: CAWSGVGTGNHPAKNIQYF. The CDR3 DNA is TGTGCCTGGAGTGGGGTTGGGACAGGGAATCACCCAGCCAAAAACATTCAGTACTTC. V gene TRBV30 combines with J gene TRBJ2-4, with 9 bases that match TRBD1. The CDR3 contains 19 residues. With 1 base clipped from V and 0 bases from J, the junction kept 13 bases outside the gene matches. Per the germline V gene, CDR1 is GTSNPN and CDR2 is SVGIG (reference sequence).